One T cell receptor beta chain is described in this entry. Trimming left V 0 bases short and J 0 bases short, with 10 bases between. The CDR3 has 15 amino acids. Germline loops: CDR1 SGHRS, CDR2 YFSETQ. Sequenced by immunoSEQ multiplex PCR; TCRdb stores in-frame clones only, minus some. The sample holds 45,000 or so clones, around 90% seen once. This specimen comes from a study of OX40 agonist ivuxolimab in advanced cancers. Overall study context: Participants could have had prior anti-PD-1, anti-PD-L1 or anti-CTLA-4 therapy, and approximately 40% had some.

The chain employs TRBV5-1 and TRBJ2-7; a weak D match, TRBD1 (5 bases). The sequencing here drew on CD4+ or CD8+ T cells sorted from blood, taken in a trial of the OX40 agonist ivuxolimab. The origin of this receptor is an adult with an advanced solid tumor such as melanoma, head and neck, liver or kidney cancer. CDR3 DNA: TGCGCCAGCAGCTTGGACAGGCCCACCTCCTACGAGCAGTACTTC. This gives the protein CASSLDRPTSYEQYF.